This T cell receptor (beta chain) was captured in a study of blood T cell repertoires in COVID-19. Study summary: Samples taken during acute and convalescent COVID-19 were collected in the United States, Italy and Spain.

The CDR3 covers 12 residues. Looked up from germline, CDR1 is MDHEN and CDR2 is SYDVKM. Trimming left V 5 bases short and J 9 bases short, with 13 bases between. In the original analysis: Amplified reference gene primers provided the basis for estimating nucleated cell counts. Produced via immunoSEQ multiplex PCR; TCRdb's table is partial and in-frame only. V and J calls and clone size are as listed in that table; D and trimming were resolved from the DNA. This sample carries approximately 240,000 clones, 80% to 90% of them seen once, and the ten largest clones take 4%. The specimen sequenced was peripheral blood. The origin of this receptor is a man aged 50-59 years with acute or convalescent COVID-19. The chain is built from TRBV28 and TRBJ1-1; D might be TRBD1 (5 bases). The CDR3 loop is CASSPRQFQAFF. The CDR3 nucleotides read TGTGCCAGCAGTCCAAGACAGTTTCAAGCTTTCTTT.